Below, 15 T cell receptor beta chains from the same sample are listed, as sequenced in a study of blood T cells in healthy people across ages. PCR was performed a second time for about 6 to 11 cycles using a sample-barcoded 5' primer and a J-beta primer mix. TCRdb reanalysed the 5' RACE reads using MiXCR and keeps one entry per CDR3 protein. The sample yields a few hundred thousand distinct CDR3 sequences, 25% to 30% seen once. Sample: blood. These receptors were taken from a woman in her 70s in good health.

This chain links TRBV7-2 with TRBJ1-5, with TRBD1 as a possible D gene (5 bases). Trimming took off 3 bases at V and 7 bases at J, with 16 bases between the two ends. The CDR3 loop spans 15 amino acids. Germline V gives CDR1 SGHTA, CDR2 FQGNSA. CDR3 loop: CASSFRVQGWQPQHF. The CDR3 coding sequence is TGTGCCAGCAGCTTCCGCGTTCAGGGTTGGCAGCCCCAGCATTTT.

This clonotype was counted at least ten times. V is TRBV7-9 and J is TRBJ2-7; TRBD1 is a possible D gene (6 bases). The CDR3 length is 14 residues. Trimming cost V 5 bases and J 4 bases, with 15 bases left between them. Per germline, CDR1 SEHNR and CDR2 FQNEAQ (reference sequence). This CDR3 is CASSNTDRLYEQYF. The CDR3, as DNA: TGTGCCAGCAGCAATACCGACAGGCTGTACGAGCAGTACTTC.

This clonotype was counted ten times or more. Here the CDR3 DNA reads TGTGCCAGCAGCTTAAGCCTAACGGAGTTCTATGGCTACACCTTC. Encoded protein: CASSLSLTEFYGYTF. The genes are TRBV7-2 and TRBJ1-2; D uncertain. Trimming left V 2 bases short and J 4 bases short, with 14 bases between. This CDR3 has 15 amino acids. CDR1 and CDR2 (germline): SGHTA, FQGNSA.

The CDR3 sequence: CASSHLAGGIQETQYF. The CDR3 coding sequence is TGTGCCAGCAGTCACCTAGCGGGGGGTATTCAAGAGACCCAGTACTTC. J is TRBJ2-5 and V is TRBV12-3 or TRBV12-4; 11 bases are shared with TRBD2. The length of the CDR3 is 16 residues. Trimming removed 5 bases from V and 2 bases from J; junction bases left unmatched: 7.

The rearrangement uses TRBV12-3 or TRBV12-4 and TRBJ1-6; a possible D gene is TRBD1 (5 bases). The CDR3 loop spans 15 amino acids. Trimming stripped 2 bases from V and 7 bases from J, with 12 bases between. CDR3 loop: CASSLSPKGNSPLHF. The DNA of the CDR3 is TGTGCCAGCAGTTTATCACCTAAGGGGAATTCACCCCTCCACTTT.

The chain employs TRBV20-1 and TRBJ1-3; D unresolved. The ends were cut back, 3 bases at V and 0 bases at J, with 9 bases in the middle. The CDR3 contains 14 residues. Per germline, CDR1 DFQATT and CDR2 SNEGSKA (reference sequence). Here the CDR3 reads CSASLAGSGNTIYF. In DNA, the CDR3 is TGCAGTGCTAGCCTGGCAGGCTCTGGAAACACCATATATTTT.

This clonotype was detected only a few times. The J gene is TRBJ2-5, the V gene TRBV27, with 8 bases identical to TRBD1. Germline CDR1 reads MNHEY; CDR2 reads SMNVEV (reference sequence). The CDR3 extends over 14 amino acids. Trimming removed 6 bases from V and 2 bases from J; junction bases left unmatched: 5. The CDR3: CASRSDRGQETQYF. For the CDR3, the DNA is TGTGCCAGCAGATCTGACAGGGGACAAGAGACCCAGTACTTC.

The chain carries TRBV4-2 and TRBJ2-1; TRBD2 agrees at 8 bases. CDR3 length equals 17 residues. Germline V gives CDR1 LGHNA, CDR2 YNFKEQ. The V segment lost 0 bases and the J segment 0 bases; nucleotides outside the gene matches: 4. CDR3 residues: CASSQDPTSGSYNEQFF. The DNA for the CDR3 is TGTGCCAGCAGCCAAGACCCCACTAGCGGCTCCTACAATGAGCAGTTCTTC.

CDR3 sequence: CASSQAGIGELFF. The CDR3 DNA reads as TGTGCCAGCAGCCAAGCAGGGATCGGGGAGCTGTTTTTT. The chain couples TRBV3-1 to TRBJ2-2; weak D call: TRBD1 (5 bases). Trimming shortened V by 1 base and J by 7 bases, and 7 bases separated the two germline ends. Germline lookup yields CDR1 LGHDT and CDR2 YNNKEL (reference sequence). The CDR3 extends over 13 amino acids.

This clonotype was seen more than once but under ten times. V and J are TRBV19 and TRBJ2-5; TRBD1 matches at 8 bases. The CDR3 is made up of 14 amino acids. Germline CDR1 is LNHDA and CDR2 is SQIVND (reference sequence). Trimming removed 4 bases from V and 7 bases from J; junction bases left unmatched: 8. The CDR3 sequence is CASSKGQGSTTQYF. CDR3 nucleotides: TGTGCCAGTAGTAAAGGACAGGGAAGTACGACCCAGTACTTC.

This chain joins TRBV20-1 and TRBJ1-1; D gene ambiguous. This CDR3 contains 13 residues. V shed 5 bases and J shed 1 base, with 11 bases lying between them. Germline CDR1 and CDR2: DFQATT and SNEGSKA (reference sequence). DNA for the CDR3: TGCAGTGCTCCCGGGTCTCAGAACACTGAAGCTTTCTTT. It is translated as CSAPGSQNTEAFF.

This rearrangement joins TRBV6-6 to TRBJ1-4; D not certain. Germline loops: CDR1 MNHNY, CDR2 SVGAGI (reference sequence). Trimming removed 3 bases from V and 4 bases from J, with 6 bases in between. The CDR3 spans 13 residues. CDR3 protein: CASSYQHNEKLFF. CDR3 in DNA: TGTGCCAGCAGTTATCAGCATAATGAAAAACTGTTTTTT.

A few counts support this clonotype. At one boundary the junction diverges from the germline segment, which might be a read error. This chain connects TRBV18 to TRBJ1-2; TRBD1 might be the D (5 bases). The CDR3 loop spans 15 amino acids. Per germline, CDR1 KGHSH and CDR2 LQKENI. DNA of the CDR3: TGTGCCAGCTCACCACCTTCCGGGGCTAACTACGGCTACACCTTC. This sequence encodes CASSPPSGANYGYTF.

This clonotype was seen more than once but under ten times. This chain joins TRBV5-1 and TRBJ2-1; a possible D gene is TRBD2 (5 bases). This CDR3 contains 12 residues. Germline-derived CDR1 and CDR2 are SGHRS and YFSETQ. V dropped 7 bases and J dropped 0 bases, with 5 bases sitting between them. The chain's CDR3 is CASGSSYNEQFF. The CDR3 DNA reads TGCGCCAGCGGGAGCTCCTACAATGAGCAGTTCTTC.

The rearrangement joins TRBV6-2 or TRBV6-3 to TRBJ1-1, with unresolved D. Per germline, CDR1 MNHEY and CDR2 SVGEGT. The germline V and J ends were trimmed by 8 bases and 3 bases, with 25 bases remaining between them. CDR3 length: 17 residues. The CDR3 reads CASVPFEGTLGYTEAFF. DNA of the CDR3: TGTGCCAGCGTCCCTTTTGAGGGAACCCTGGGGTACACTGAAGCTTTCTTT.